These T cell receptor beta chains were read from a single sample in a study of naive and memory T cell subsets. TCRdb re-called the UMI-ligation and nested PCR reads with MiXCR, one entry per CDR3 protein. There are under 150,000 distinct CDR3 sequences in the sample; under 25% occur only once, and roughly 0.68% lies in the top ten. The sequenced material came from naive CD8+ T cells from blood. These TCRs come from a human donor in good health. Both conserved end residues are trimmed from each CDR3.

v_gene: TRBV5-5
len: 13
CDR3aa: ASSLKIAIGGELF

v_gene: TRBV4-1
len: 11
CDR3aa: ASGTSGPYEQY

v_gene: TRBV3-1
len: 13
CDR3aa: ASSPGTGKSYEQY

v_gene: TRBV29-1
len: 13
CDR3aa: SVESAGMAYNEQF

v_gene: TRBV4-3
len: 17
CDR3aa: ASSHDGTSGGNSYNEQF

v_gene: TRBV28
len: 15
CDR3aa: ASSPLGPDYYNSPLH

v_gene: TRBV7-9
len: 13
CDR3aa: ASSPTGVGAGELF

v_gene: TRBV3-1
len: 10
CDR3aa: ASSQGTNEAF

v_gene: TRBV19
len: 12
CDR3aa: ASSYSLGQETQY

v_gene: TRBV10-3
len: 11
CDR3aa: AISERGDGTQY

v_gene: TRBV12-3/TRBV12-4
len: 12
CDR3aa: ASSSLTGGVGAF

v_gene: TRBV13
len: 11
CDR3aa: ASSADGNGTQY

v_gene: TRBV6-2/TRBV6-3
len: 12
CDR3aa: ASSFPGAHTEAF

v_gene: TRBV5-6
len: 13
CDR3aa: ASSPGTVFSYEQY

v_gene: TRBV12-3/TRBV12-4
len: 15
CDR3aa: ASSPRYGEVSYNEQF